This TCR beta chain came from a study of OX40 agonist ivuxolimab in advanced cancers. Overall study context: Patients were treated with intravenous ivuxolimab, dosed at 0.01 to 10 mg/kg and infused every 2 weeks. Study outcomes and limitations: It was not determined which antigens were specifically recognized by the peripheral T cells that had undergone clonal expansion. The mean number of expanded clones was higher in CD8+ T cells than in CD4+. Also present in some nonresponders was a low level of normalized T-cell clonal expansion.

Per the germline V gene, CDR1 is LGHNA and CDR2 is YSLEER. This CDR3 has 15 amino acids. V was pared by 0 bases and J by 4 bases, with 12 bases between. Profiled with immunoSEQ multiplex PCR; TCRdb holds only in-frame clones, not every one. The top ten clones hold less than 25% of a sample with 30,000 to 40,000 clones, 92% of them seen once. Note on this clone: Antigen unknown.

This TCR was sampled from an adult with an advanced solid tumor such as melanoma, head and neck, liver or kidney cancer. The rearrangement uses TRBV4-3 and TRBJ1-2, with no clear D. Sequenced material: CD4+ or CD8+ T cells sorted from blood, taken in a trial of the OX40 agonist ivuxolimab. The CDR3 DNA is TGCGCCAGCAGCCAAGATCGAAGCGGGAGCTATGGCTACACCTTC. Residues: CASSQDRSGSYGYTF.